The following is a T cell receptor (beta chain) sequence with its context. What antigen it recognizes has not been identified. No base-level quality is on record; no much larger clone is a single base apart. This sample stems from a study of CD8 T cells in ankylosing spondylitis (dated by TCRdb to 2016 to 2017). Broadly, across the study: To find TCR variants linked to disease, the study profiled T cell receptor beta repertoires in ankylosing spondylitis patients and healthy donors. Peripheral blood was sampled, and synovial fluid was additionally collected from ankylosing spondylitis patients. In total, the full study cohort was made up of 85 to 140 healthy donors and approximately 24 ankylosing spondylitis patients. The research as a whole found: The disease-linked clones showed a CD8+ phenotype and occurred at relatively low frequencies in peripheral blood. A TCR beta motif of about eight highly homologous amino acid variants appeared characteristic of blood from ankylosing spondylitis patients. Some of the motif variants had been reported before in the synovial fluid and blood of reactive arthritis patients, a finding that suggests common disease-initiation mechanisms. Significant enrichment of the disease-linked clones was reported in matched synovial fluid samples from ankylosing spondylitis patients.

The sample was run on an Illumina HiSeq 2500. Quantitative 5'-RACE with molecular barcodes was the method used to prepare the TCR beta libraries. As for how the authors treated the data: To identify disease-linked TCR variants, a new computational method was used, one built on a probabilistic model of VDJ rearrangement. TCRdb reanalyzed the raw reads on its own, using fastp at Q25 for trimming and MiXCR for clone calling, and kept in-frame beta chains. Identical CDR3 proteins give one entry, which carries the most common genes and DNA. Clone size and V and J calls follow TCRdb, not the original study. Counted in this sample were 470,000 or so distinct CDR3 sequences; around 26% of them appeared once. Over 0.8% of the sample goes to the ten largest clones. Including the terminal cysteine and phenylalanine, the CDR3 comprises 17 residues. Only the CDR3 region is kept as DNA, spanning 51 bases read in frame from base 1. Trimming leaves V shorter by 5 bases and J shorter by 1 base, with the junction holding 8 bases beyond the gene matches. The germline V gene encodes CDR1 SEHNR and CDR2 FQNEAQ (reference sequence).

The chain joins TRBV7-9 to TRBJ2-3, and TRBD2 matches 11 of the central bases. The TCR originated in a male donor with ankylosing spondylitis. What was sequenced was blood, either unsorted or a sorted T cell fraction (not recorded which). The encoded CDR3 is CASSKILAGERTDTQYF. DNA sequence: TGTGCCAGCAGCAAAATACTAGCGGGAGAACGCACAGATACGCAGTATTTT.